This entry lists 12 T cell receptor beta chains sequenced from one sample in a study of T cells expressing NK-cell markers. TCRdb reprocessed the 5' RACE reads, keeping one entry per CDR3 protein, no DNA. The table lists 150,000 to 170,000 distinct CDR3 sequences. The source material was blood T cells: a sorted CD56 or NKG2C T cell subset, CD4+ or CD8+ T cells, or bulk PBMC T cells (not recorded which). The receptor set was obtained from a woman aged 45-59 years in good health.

The CDR3 loop reads CASSTEQGASTDTQYF. The chain is built from TRBV7-6 and TRBJ2-3; there is no DNA to check the TCRdb D call of TRBD1. The CDR3 totals 16 residues. CDR1 is SGHVS, CDR2 FNYEAQ, per germline.

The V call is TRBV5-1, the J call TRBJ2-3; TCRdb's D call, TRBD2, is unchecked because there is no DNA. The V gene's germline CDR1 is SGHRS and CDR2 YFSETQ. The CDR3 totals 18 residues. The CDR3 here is CASSPPGLAYLREDTQYF.

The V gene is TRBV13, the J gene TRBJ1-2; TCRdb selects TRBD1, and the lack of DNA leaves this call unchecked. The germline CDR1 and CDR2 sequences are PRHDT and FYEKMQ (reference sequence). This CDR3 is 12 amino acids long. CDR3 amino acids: CATGRAGDGYTF.

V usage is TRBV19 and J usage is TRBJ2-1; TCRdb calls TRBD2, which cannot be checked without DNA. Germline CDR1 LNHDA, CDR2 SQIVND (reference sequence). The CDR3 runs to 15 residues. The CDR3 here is CASSPISGSYNEQFF.

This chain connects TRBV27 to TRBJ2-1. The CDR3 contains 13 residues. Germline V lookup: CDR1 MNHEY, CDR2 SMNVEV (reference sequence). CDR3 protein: CASSLAVYNEQFF.

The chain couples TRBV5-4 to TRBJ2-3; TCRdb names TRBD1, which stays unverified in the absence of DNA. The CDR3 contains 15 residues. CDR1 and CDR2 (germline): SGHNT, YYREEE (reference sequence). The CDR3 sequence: CASSALGGNTDTQYF. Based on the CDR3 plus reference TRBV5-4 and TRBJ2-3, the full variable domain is ETGVTQSPTHLIKTRGQQVTLRCSSQSGHNTVSWYQQALGQGPQFIFQYYREEENGRGNFPPRFSGLQFPNYSSELNVNALELDDSALYLCASSALGGNTDTQYFGPGTRLTVL.

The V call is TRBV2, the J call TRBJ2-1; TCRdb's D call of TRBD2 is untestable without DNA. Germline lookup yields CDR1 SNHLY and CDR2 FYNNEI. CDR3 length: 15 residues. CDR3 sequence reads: CASRDSQGLPNEQFF.

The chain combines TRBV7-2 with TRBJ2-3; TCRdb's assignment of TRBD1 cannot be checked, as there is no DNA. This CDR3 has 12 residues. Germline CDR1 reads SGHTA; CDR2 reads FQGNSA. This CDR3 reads CAISKGAQPQYF.

Here the CDR3 reads CSARDPQGGNEQFF. The J gene is TRBJ2-1, the V gene TRBV20-1; as DNA is missing, the TRBD1 call by TCRdb cannot be tested. The CDR3 length is 14 residues. Looked up from germline, CDR1 is DFQATT and CDR2 is SNEGSKA (reference sequence).

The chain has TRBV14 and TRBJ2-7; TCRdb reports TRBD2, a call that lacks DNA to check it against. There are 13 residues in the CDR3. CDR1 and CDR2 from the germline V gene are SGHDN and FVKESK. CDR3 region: CASSRELADEQYF.

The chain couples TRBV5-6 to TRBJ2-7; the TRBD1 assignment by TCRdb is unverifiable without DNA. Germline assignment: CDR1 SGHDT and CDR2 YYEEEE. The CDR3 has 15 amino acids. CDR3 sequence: CASSWGGTSYHEQYF.

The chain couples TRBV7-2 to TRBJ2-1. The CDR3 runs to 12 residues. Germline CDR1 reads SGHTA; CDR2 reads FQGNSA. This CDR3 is CASSFTPREQFF.